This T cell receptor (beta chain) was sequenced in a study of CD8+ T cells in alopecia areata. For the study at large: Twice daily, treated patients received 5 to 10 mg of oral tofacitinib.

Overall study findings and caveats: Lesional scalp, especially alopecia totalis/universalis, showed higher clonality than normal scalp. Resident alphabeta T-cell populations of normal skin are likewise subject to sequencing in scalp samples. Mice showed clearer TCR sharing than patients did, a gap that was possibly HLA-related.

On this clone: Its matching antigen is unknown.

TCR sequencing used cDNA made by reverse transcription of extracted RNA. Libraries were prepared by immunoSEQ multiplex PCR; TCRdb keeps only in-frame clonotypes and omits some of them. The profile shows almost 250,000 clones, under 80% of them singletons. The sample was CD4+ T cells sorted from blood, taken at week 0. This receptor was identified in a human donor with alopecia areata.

The CDR3 DNA reads as TGTGCCAGCAGCCCAGTTTCGGACTATGGCTACACCTTC. This codes for CASSPVSDYGYTF. The J gene is TRBJ1-2, the V gene TRBV13; no clear D. The CDR3 is 13 amino acids. V dropped 5 bases and J dropped 3 bases, with 10 bases sitting between them. CDR1 PRHDT and CDR2 FYEKMQ come from the germline V gene (reference sequence). Full variable domain (outside the CDR3, taken from reference TRBV13 and TRBJ1-2): AAGVIQSPRHLIKEKRETATLKCYPIPRHDTVYWYQQGPGQDPQFLISFYEKMQSDKGSIPDRFSAQQFSDYHSELNMSSLELGDSALYFCASSPVSDYGYTFGSGTRLTVV.